This is a list of T cell receptor beta chains from one sample in a study of CD8 T cells in ankylosing spondylitis. MiXCR, run by TCRdb on the 5' RACE reads, gives a single entry per CDR3 protein. Among under 950,000 distinct CDR3 sequences, under 20% were seen once, and the ten largest hold about 20%. The source material was blood, either unsorted or a sorted T cell fraction (not recorded which). These TCRs come from a male donor with ankylosing spondylitis. Each CDR3 is given with its conserved first and last residue. A D gene is named only where the DNA matches it firmly. Only part of the rows carry a size: once, few, many, or a class if the clone is expanded.

v_call d_call clone_size cdr3_aa
TRBV5-1 TRBD1 few CASSRGQGFGTGELFF
TRBV30 TRBD2 . CAWRQAGAPDTQYF
TRBV5-6 TRBD1 . CASSEDREHINIYGYTF
TRBV14 . few CASSQGLNNEQFF
TRBV19 . few CASSIASSSSYEQYF
TRBV20-1 . . CSARGGAAQYF
TRBV20-1 . few CSAIWLSSYEQYF
TRBV3-1 . few CASSLRQATNYGYTF
TRBV12-3/TRBV12-4 . . CASSRGKEGAYNEQFF
TRBV5-1 TRBD2 few CASREPGRVYEQFF
TRBV5-5 . few CASSLVGSTRRNTGELFF
TRBV6-1 TRBD2 . CASSPGSKRGVFYEQYF
TRBV29-1 TRBD2 few CSVLAGFNEQFF
TRBV5-1 . . CASSWSGSGANVLTF
TRBV10-3 TRBD2 . CAIAGGHDNEQFF